Sequencing of this T cell receptor (beta chain) was carried out in a study of blood T cell repertoires in COVID-19. Repertoires were generated with immunoSEQ multiplex PCR, while TCRdb's copy carries only in-frame clones and drops some. The table shows around 60,000 clones, with less than 90% occurring only once. CDR3 length: 14 amino acids. The V gene lost 5 bases and the J gene lost 8 bases, with 16 bases spanning the gap. Germline-derived CDR1 and CDR2 are MGHDK and SYGVNS. The sequence was obtained from a man in his fifties or sixties with COVID-19, enrolled during active disease. The V gene is TRBV25-1, the J gene TRBJ2-1, with a weak D call TRBD1 (6 bases). Source material: peripheral blood. The CDR3 protein is CASSLQGPGDEQFF. In nucleotides, the CDR3 is TGTGCCAGCAGTTTACAGGGCCCTGGGGATGAGCAGTTCTTC. The full variable domain, with the rest looked up from reference TRBV25-1 and TRBJ2-1, is EADIYQTPRYLVIGTGKKITLECSQTMGHDKMYWYQQDPGMELHLIHYSYGVNSTEKGDLSSESTVSRIRTEHFPLTLESARPSHTSQYLCASSLQGPGDEQFFGPGTRLTVL.